One and the same sample provided the 21 T cell receptor beta chains below, sequenced in a study of Graves' ophthalmopathy and Graves' hyperthyroidism. Beta-chain TCR CDR3 regions were amplified from RNA transcripts. RT-PCR was first run with HTBI primers, then multiplex PCR in a second round. MiXCR was run by TCRdb on the multiplex PCR reads, yielding one entry per CDR3 protein. The data show about 600,000 distinct CDR3 sequences, roughly 39% seen once. The sample was peripheral blood or thyroid tissue (not recorded which). These receptors originate from an adult man with Graves' hyperthyroidism.

This clonotype was counted ten times or more. The chain links TRBV7-2 to TRBJ1-5; 10 nucleotides agree with TRBD1. Germline V CDR1 and CDR2: SGHTA, FQGNSA. Trimming cost V 4 bases and J 3 bases; bases outside gene matches: 6. The CDR3 length is 16 residues. In nucleotides, the CDR3 is TGTGCCAGCAGCTCGCCAGACAGGGGGCCCAATCAGCCCCAGCATTTT. As protein: CASSSPDRGPNQPQHF. Variable domain in full (rest from reference TRBV7-2 and TRBJ1-5): GAGVSQSPSNKVTEKGKDVELRCDPISGHTALYWYRQSLGQGLEFLIYFQGNSAPDKSGLPSDRFSAERTGGSVSTLTIQRTQQEDSAVYLCASSSPDRGPNQPQHFGDGTRLSIL.

This sequence joins TRBV10-2 and TRBJ2-7; TRBD1 is a possible D gene (7 bases). CDR3 size: 16 residues. V dropped 6 bases and J dropped 3 bases, with 21 bases sitting between them. From germline, CDR1 is WSHSY and CDR2 SAAADI. The CDR3 loop is CASRRGQVGGGYEQYF. The DNA of the CDR3 is TGCGCCAGCAGAAGAGGACAGGTGGGAGGAGGCTACGAGCAGTACTTC.

This clonotype has ten or more counts. This may arise from a read error, as a much more abundant clone is one base away. The V call is TRBV29-1, the J call TRBJ2-5, with D possibly being TRBD1 (5 bases). The germline V gene encodes CDR1 SQVTM and CDR2 ANQGSEA. V was clipped by 7 bases and J by 7 bases, with 16 bases between them. The CDR3 spans 12 residues. The CDR3 loop reads CSAAGNDGTQYF. CDR3 sequence (DNA): TGCAGCGCCGCAGGGAATGATGGGACCCAGTACTTC.

This clonotype was detected many times. V gene TRBV7-8 combines with J gene TRBJ2-7, with 12 positions matching TRBD2. Germline V CDR1 and CDR2: SGHVS, FQNEAQ. Trimming cost V 0 bases and J 7 bases; bases outside gene matches: 13. The CDR3 length is 18 residues. The CDR3: CASSLARIGTSGSDEQYF. The DNA for the CDR3 is TGTGCCAGCAGCTTAGCCCGGATAGGGACTAGCGGGTCGGATGAGCAGTACTTC.

The chain employs TRBV7-3 and TRBJ2-7; 9 bases map to TRBD2. The J call may be incorrect, as the DNA end agrees better with TRBJ2-1. Looked up from germline, CDR1 is SGHTA and CDR2 is FQGTGA. This CDR3 comprises 12 residues. CDR3 loop: CASSLSGGEQFF. Written as DNA, the CDR3 is TGTGCCAGCAGCTTGAGCGGGGGGGAGCAGTTCTTC.

This clonotype was found many times. In DNA form, the CDR3 reads TGTGCCAGTAGTGGTGGTGGAGGGTACACCGGGGAGCTGTTTTTT. It translates to CASSGGGGYTGELFF. The chain couples TRBV19 to TRBJ2-2; D might be TRBD2 (6 bases). The CDR3 sequence is 15 residues long. Germline CDR1 reads LNHDA; CDR2 reads SQIVND (reference sequence). Trimming left V 5 bases short and J 3 bases short, with 13 bases between. Supplemented by reference TRBV19 and TRBJ2-2, the full variable domain reads DGGITQSPKYLFRKEGQNVTLSCEQNLNHDAMYWYRQDPGQGLRLIYYSQIVNDFQKGDIAEGYSVSREKKESFPLTVTSAQKNPTAFYLCASSGGGGYTGELFFGEGSRLTVL.

A remark on this clonotype: Since no conserved phenylalanine or tryptophan closes the CDR3, a read error is the likely cause. V and J are TRBV11-1 and TRBJ1-4; D uncertain. The germline V and J ends were trimmed by 5 bases and 8 bases, with 12 bases remaining between them. This CDR3 has 13 residues. Per the germline V gene, CDR1 is SGHAT and CDR2 is FQDESV (reference sequence). The CDR3 loop reads CASSGSGGEKLFC. CDR3 coding DNA: TGTGCCAGCAGCGGGAGTGGCGGAGAAAAACTGTTTTGT.

The chain carries TRBV29-1 and TRBJ1-1; maybe TRBD1 (6 bases). Germline V gene sequence: CDR1 SQVTM, CDR2 ANQGSEA. CDR3 length: 13 residues. The CDR3 sequence is CSFLTGIGTEAFF. The CDR3 DNA follows: TGCAGTTTCCTTACAGGGATCGGCACTGAAGCTTTCTTT.

This clonotype was detected many times. The chain has TRBV7-9 and TRBJ2-2; 7 nucleotides match TRBD1. Germline V gene sequence: CDR1 SEHNR, CDR2 FQNEAQ (reference sequence). The CDR3 length is 17 residues. Unmatched junction bases numbered 9, after V lost 5 bases and J lost 0 bases. The CDR3 here is CASSPLMTGTNTGELFF. The DNA of the CDR3 is TGTGCCAGCAGCCCGTTAATGACAGGGACGAACACCGGGGAGCTGTTTTTT.

A remark on this clonotype: Possible read error: a much larger clone is one base away. The chain recombines TRBV5-4 with TRBJ1-2; 9 nucleotides match TRBD1. The CDR3 contains 14 residues. Germline V gene lookup returns CDR1 SGHNT and CDR2 YYREEE (reference sequence). Written as DNA, the CDR3 is TGTGCCAACAGCGTGGACAGGGGAGGCTATGGCTACACCTTC. Translation gives CANSVDRGGYGYTF.

This clonotype came up many times. The chain recombines TRBV9 with TRBJ1-1; TRBD1 matches at 8 bases. Germline loops: CDR1 SGDLS, CDR2 YYNGEE. The CDR3 spans 15 residues. Trimming cost V 0 bases and J 1 base; bases outside gene matches: 2. The CDR3 region has the DNA TGTGCCAGCAGCGTAGATGACAGGGGGAACACTGAAGCTTTCTTT. Encoded protein: CASSVDDRGNTEAFF. Looking up the rest from reference TRBV9 and TRBJ1-1 gives the full variable domain: DSGVTQTPKHLITATGQRVTLRCSPRSGDLSVYWYQQSLDQGLQFLIQYYNGEERAKGNILERFSAQQFPDLHSELNLSSLELGDSALYFCASSVDDRGNTEAFFGQGTRLTVV.

This sequence joins TRBV7-3 and TRBJ2-3; D is uncertain. V dropped 2 bases and J dropped 5 bases, with 8 bases sitting between them. The germline gives CDR1 SGHTA, CDR2 FQGTGA. The CDR3 runs 13 residues. The CDR3 protein is CASSLGWGDTQYF. CDR3 in DNA: TGTGCCAGCAGCTTAGGCTGGGGAGATACGCAGTATTTT.

In its sample, this clonotype was seen a few times. The rearrangement links TRBV7-8 to TRBJ2-7; 8 bases agree with TRBD2. Germline V gene sequence: CDR1 SGHVS, CDR2 FQNEAQ. The length of the CDR3 is 15 residues. V shed 6 bases, J shed 4 bases, and the junction held 11 bases outside the gene matches. Here the CDR3 reads CASSLSGGEQYEQYF. Written as DNA, the CDR3 is TGTGCCAGCAGTTTGAGCGGGGGTGAACAATACGAGCAGTACTTC.

There are many counts of this clonotype. This sequence joins TRBV9 and TRBJ2-2; D is perhaps TRBD2 (6 bases). CDR3 length: 15 amino acids. CDR1 is SGDLS and CDR2 is YYNGEE in the germline V gene. V was shortened by 1 base and J by 5 bases, with 12 bases between the two germline ends. The CDR3 region is CASSVLSGPTGELFF. CDR3 coding DNA: TGTGCCAGCAGCGTACTTAGCGGACCAACCGGGGAGCTGTTTTTT.

This clonotype appeared many times. J is TRBJ1-1 and V is TRBV11-3, with a possible D match to TRBD1 (5 bases). The germline CDR1 and CDR2 sequences are SGHNT and YENEEA. Deletions cut 5 bases from V and 6 bases from J, with 13 bases between. The CDR3 spans 13 residues. CDR3 DNA: TGTGCCAGCAGCCCGGGGGGGAGCGCTGAAGCTTTCTTT. Translating gives CASSPGGSAEAFF.

This clonotype has at least ten counts. The V gene is TRBV7-9, the J gene TRBJ2-6, with 11 bases aligning to TRBD1. Germline loops: CDR1 SEHNR, CDR2 FQNEAQ (reference sequence). The V segment lost 5 bases and the J segment 0 bases; nucleotides outside the gene matches: 9. The CDR3 covers 19 residues. CDR3 in amino acids: CASSPPLGQGGSGANVLTF. DNA of the CDR3: TGTGCCAGCAGCCCCCCACTGGGACAGGGGGGCTCTGGGGCCAACGTCCTGACTTTC.

This clonotype was seen only once. The V call is TRBV7-2, the J call TRBJ2-7; 8 bases are shared with TRBD2. The CDR3 is made up of 18 amino acids. J was trimmed by 6 bases and V by 6 bases; bases with no gene match: 22. Germline CDR1 and CDR2: SGHTA and FQGNSA. Here the CDR3 reads CASSSYSGGSGSIPEQYF. Here the CDR3 DNA reads TGTGCCAGCAGTTCCTACAGCGGAGGGAGCGGGAGTATTCCCGAGCAGTACTTC.

This clonotype was observed a handful of times. The chain uses TRBV7-9 and TRBJ2-4; no firm D call. Trimming took off 3 bases at V and 8 bases at J, with 8 bases between the two ends. The CDR3 runs to 12 residues. Germline V lookup: CDR1 SEHNR, CDR2 FQNEAQ (reference sequence). CDR3 sequence reads: CASSLGNYIQYF. CDR3 DNA: TGTGCCAGCAGCTTGGGGAATTACATTCAGTACTTC. The complete variable domain, with remaining parts taken from reference TRBV7-9 and TRBJ2-4, reads DTGVSQNPRHKITKRGQNVTFRCDPISEHNRLYWYRQTLGQGPEFLTYFQNEAQLEKSRLLSDRFSAERPKGSFSTLEIQRTEQGDSAMYLCASSLGNYIQYFGAGTRLSVL.

V is TRBV30 and J is TRBJ1-1; D unresolved. The V end lost 1 base, the J end lost 3 bases, and 9 bases lay between the germline ends. The germline V gene encodes CDR1 GTSNPN and CDR2 SVGIG (reference sequence). The CDR3 is made up of 13 amino acids. The CDR3 DNA reads TGTGCCTGGAGTGGGTGGACGGACACTGAAGCTTTCTTT. Encoded protein: CAWSGWTDTEAFF.

This clonotype came up many times. The V and J genes are TRBV10-2 and TRBJ2-7; D is unclear. V lost 2 bases, J lost 2 bases, and 7 bases lay in between. This CDR3 contains 13 residues. CDR1 is WSHSY and CDR2 is SAAADI in the germline V gene. This CDR3 reads CASSEARTYEQYF. The CDR3 DNA is TGCGCCAGCAGTGAGGCACGAACCTACGAGCAGTACTTC.

This clonotype came up a few times. The gene calls are TRBV10-3 and TRBJ1-1, with 11 bases identical to TRBD1. The CDR3 sequence is 14 residues long. The V gene's germline CDR1 is ENHRY and CDR2 SYGVKD. The J segment lost 7 bases and the V segment lost 8 bases, leaving 9 bases of the junction unmatched. CDR3 amino acids: CAIGNPGQGGEAFF. The DNA for the CDR3 is TGTGCCATCGGGAACCCGGGACAGGGGGGTGAAGCTTTCTTT.